This T cell receptor beta chain was profiled in a study of control samples from healthy donors and cancer patients. Libraries were prepared by immunoSEQ multiplex PCR; TCRdb keeps only in-frame clonotypes and omits some of them. The repertoire holds approximately 150,000 clones, with more than 90% as singletons. CDR3 size: 15 residues. Germline CDR1 and CDR2: SGHRS and YFSETQ. The trim removed 4 bases at V and 4 bases at J, leaving 6 bases unmatched. The specimen sequenced was blood. The gene calls are TRBV5-1 and TRBJ2-7, with TRBD1 identical over 12 bases. The sequence was obtained from a woman aged 40 to 50 in good health. CDR3 sequence reads: CASSIGTGGWYEQYF. The CDR3 DNA reads TGCGCCAGCAGCATCGGGACAGGGGGCTGGTACGAGCAGTACTTC.